The 20 T cell receptor beta chains below come from one sample, sequenced in a study of CD8 T cells in Susac syndrome. Random hexamers were used to reverse transcribe 0.5 to 1 ug of RNA. Each CDR3 protein is one row after TCRdb ran MiXCR on the immunoSEQ multiplex PCR reads. The sample lists 85,000 to 130,000 distinct CDR3 sequences; approximately 93% were seen once. Sequencing used CD8+ T cells from PBMCs. These receptors came from a human donor with Susac syndrome.

The J gene is TRBJ2-2, the V gene TRBV25-1; D tentatively fits TRBD1 or TRBD2 (5 bases each). CDR3 length: 12 amino acids. Germline lookup yields CDR1 MGHDK and CDR2 SYGVNS. The V end lost 10 bases, the J end lost 6 bases, and 12 bases lay between the germline ends. CDR3 residues: CATVGRAGELFF. As DNA, the CDR3 is TGTGCCACAGTGGGGCGGGCCGGGGAGCTGTTTTTT.

This rearrangement joins TRBV5-1 to TRBJ2-1; D uncertain. Germline V gives CDR1 SGHRS, CDR2 YFSETQ. The CDR3 sequence is 15 residues long. V was clipped by 0 bases and J by 0 bases, with 7 bases between them. The CDR3 protein is CASSLGASSYNEQFF. The CDR3 nucleotides are TGCGCCAGCAGCTTGGGGGCTAGCTCCTACAATGAGCAGTTCTTC.

This chain links TRBV12-3 or TRBV12-4 with TRBJ1-1, with unresolved D. CDR3 size: 14 residues. V shed 7 bases and J shed 2 bases, with 14 bases lying between them. CDR3 amino acids: CASTFSLPNTEAFF. Written as DNA, the CDR3 is TGTGCCAGCACTTTCAGTCTACCCAACACTGAAGCTTTCTTT.

This sequence joins TRBV5-1 and TRBJ2-3; 10 bases match TRBD2. Unmatched junction bases numbered 7, after V lost 4 bases and J lost 5 bases. The CDR3 sequence is 15 residues long. Germline loops: CDR1 SGHRS, CDR2 YFSETQ. In nucleotides, the CDR3 is TGCGCCAGCAGCCCGACCGGGACTAGCGTAGATACGCAGTATTTT. As protein: CASSPTGTSVDTQYF.

The chain carries TRBV13 and TRBJ2-3; no firm D call. V was clipped by 4 bases and J by 4 bases, with 9 bases between them. The CDR3 is 13 amino acids. CDR1 is PRHDT, CDR2 FYEKMQ, per germline (reference sequence). The CDR3 region is CASSSAGPDTQYF. Written as DNA, the CDR3 is TGTGCCAGCAGCTCGGCCGGGCCAGATACGCAGTATTTT.

The V gene is TRBV10-3, the J gene TRBJ2-3, with 9 bases lining up with TRBD2. The CDR3 has 12 amino acids. Trimming at V came to 8 bases and at J to 4 bases, leaving 1 base not matched to a gene. From germline, CDR1 is ENHRY and CDR2 SYGVKD. The CDR3 nucleotides are TGTGCCATCGGGACTAGCCCAGATACGCAGTATTTT. Amino acids: CAIGTSPDTQYF.

The chain has TRBV7-8 and TRBJ1-2, with 10 bases identical to TRBD1. The ends lost 6 bases at V and 4 bases at J; junction bases unmatched: 5. The germline gives CDR1 SGHVS, CDR2 FQNEAQ. The CDR3 sequence is 14 residues long. CDR3 residues: CASRGQGSGYGYTF. DNA for the CDR3: TGTGCCAGCAGGGGACAGGGGTCTGGCTATGGCTACACCTTC.

The V gene is TRBV7-9, the J gene TRBJ2-5; D might be TRBD1 (5 bases). The germline CDR1 and CDR2 sequences are SEHNR and FQNEAQ (reference sequence). Trimming removed 5 bases at V and 2 bases at J, with 18 bases between. CDR3 length: 16 residues. CDR3 in DNA: TGTGCCAGCAGCCCCAATCAGGGTACGGATCAAGAGACCCAGTACTTC. Translating gives CASSPNQGTDQETQYF.

The sample holds one count of this clonotype. This sequence joins TRBV4-1 and TRBJ2-7, with unresolved D. Germline V gene sequence: CDR1 MGHRA, CDR2 YSYEKL. This CDR3 region has 14 residues. With 1 base removed from V and 3 bases from J, the gap between germline ends came to 10 bases. The CDR3 reads CASSQGLGNYEQYF. CDR3 DNA sequence: TGCGCCAGCAGCCAAGGTCTCGGAAACTACGAGCAGTACTTC.

The rearrangement uses TRBV27 and TRBJ2-5, with D tentatively TRBD1 (6 bases). V was pared by 4 bases and J by 5 bases, with 23 bases between. This CDR3 region has 17 residues. CDR1 is MNHEY, CDR2 SMNVEV, per germline (reference sequence). CDR3 DNA sequence: TGTGCCAGCAGTTCCCAGTTGGCAACTCCAGGGGAGGAGACCCAGTACTTC. This gives the protein CASSSQLATPGEETQYF.

The chain employs TRBV9 and TRBJ2-5; 7 bases map to TRBD2. The V and J ends lost 0 bases and 9 bases, in that order; junction bases with no gene match: 5. This CDR3 has 13 residues. Germline V gene data show CDR1 as SGDLS and CDR2 as YYNGEE. The CDR3 region has the DNA TGTGCCAGCAGCGTAGCTGGGGGGGAGCCCCAGTACTTC. Translated, it gives CASSVAGGEPQYF.

This clonotype was observed once. The chain employs TRBV7-6 and TRBJ2-3, with D possibly called TRBD1 or TRBD2 (6 bases each). Germline V gene data show CDR1 as SGHVS and CDR2 as FNYEAQ. Between the trimmed V and J ends, which lost 10 bases and 0 bases, there was a span of 14 bases. CDR3 size: 14 residues. The CDR3 nucleotides are TGTGCCACCGCGGGGACAACTAGCACAGATACGCAGTATTTT. It encodes CATAGTTSTDTQYF.

This chain links TRBV5-6 with TRBJ1-1; D is uncertain. V gave up 4 bases and J gave up 6 bases, with 13 bases separating them. The CDR3 has 13 residues. Germline V CDR1 and CDR2: SGHDT, YYEEEE. In nucleotides, the CDR3 is TGTGCCAGCAGCCCCCTCGGGATCCCTGAAGCTTTCTTT. This translates into CASSPLGIPEAFF.

V and J are TRBV4-3 and TRBJ2-1; TRBD2 is a possible D gene (7 bases). Germline-derived CDR1 and CDR2 are LGHNA and YSLEER. This CDR3 comprises 13 residues. V was pared by 0 bases and J by 8 bases, with 8 bases between. CDR3 bases: TGCGCCAGCAGCCAAGAAGGGGGGGATGAGCAGTTCTTC. It is translated as CASSQEGGDEQFF.

The V and J genes are TRBV7-9 and TRBJ2-1, with D unclear. Trimming shortened V by 11 bases and J by 1 base, and 3 bases separated the two germline ends. This CDR3 is 10 amino acids long. The germline CDR1 and CDR2 sequences are SEHNR and FQNEAQ (reference sequence). The CDR3 DNA reads as TGTGCCTCATCCTACAATGAGCAGTTCTTC. Translating gives CASSYNEQFF.

This sequence joins TRBV7-9 and TRBJ1-1; D perhaps matches TRBD1 (6 bases). Trimming stripped 11 bases from V and 1 base from J, with 11 bases between. Germline CDR1 reads SEHNR; CDR2 reads FQNEAQ (reference sequence). The CDR3 runs 12 residues. The CDR3 nucleotides are TGTGCCGGTAGGACAGCGAACACTGAAGCTTTCTTT. Translating it yields CAGRTANTEAFF.

This clonotype has just one count. The V call is TRBV29-1, the J call TRBJ1-2; 7 nucleotides match TRBD1. This CDR3 has 15 amino acids. Germline V CDR1 and CDR2: SQVTM, ANQGSEA. The trim removed 0 bases at V and 4 bases at J, leaving 8 bases unmatched. This chain's CDR3 is CSVEDQGGAGYGYTF. The CDR3 coding sequence is TGCAGCGTTGAAGATCAAGGGGGCGCTGGCTATGGCTACACCTTC.

This chain joins TRBV29-1 and TRBJ2-3; 7 bases match TRBD1. The CDR3 runs 17 residues. Trimming cost V 2 bases and J 0 bases; bases outside gene matches: 11. In germline, CDR1 is SQVTM, CDR2 ANQGSEA. The CDR3 protein is CSVESGDSLTSTDTQYF. The CDR3 DNA reads TGCAGCGTTGAATCAGGGGACAGTCTTACTAGCACAGATACGCAGTATTTT.

V and J are TRBV5-6 and TRBJ1-6; D gene unclear. The germline CDR1 and CDR2 sequences are SGHDT and YYEEEE. The V gene lost 0 bases and the J gene lost 8 bases, with 6 bases spanning the gap. The CDR3 runs 13 residues. CDR3 nucleotides: TGTGCCAGCAGCTTGGGCAGTTATTCACCCCTCCACTTT. This sequence encodes CASSLGSYSPLHF.

A single count supports this clonotype. The germline gene is not matched at one end of the junction; a read error may be the cause. The CDR3 is CASSGMKPLF. The CDR3, as DNA: TGTGCCAGCAGCGGTATGAAGCCGCTGTTT. The rearrangement links TRBV11-2 to TRBJ2-3; D unclear. This CDR3 comprises 10 residues. Germline V gene sequence: CDR1 SGHAT, CDR2 FQNNGV.